These 20 T cell receptor beta chains were all obtained from the same sample, sequenced in a study of cytotoxic CD8 clonotypes in ibrutinib-treated CLL. Assay: immunoSEQ multiplex PCR; the TCRdb copy retains only in-frame clones and omits some. The repertoire has about 57,000 clones, 55% to 70% of them found once; the top ten carry approximately 20%. The sequenced sample was PBMCs, obtained after 24 months of ibrutinib treatment. The receptors here all came from a human donor with chronic lymphocytic leukemia.

This clone was found many times. The rearrangement links TRBV10-2 to TRBJ2-2; D remains ambiguous. The CDR3 has 14 residues. V was cut by 0 bases and J by 1 base, with 3 bases left in between. Germline CDR1 is WSHSY and CDR2 is SAAADI. The CDR3 loop reads CASSESGNTGELFF. CDR3 coding DNA: TGCGCCAGCAGTGAGTCCGGGAACACCGGGGAGCTGTTTTTT.

As concerns this clone: Other nucleotide sequences in the sample specify the same CDR3. The CDR3 DNA follows: TGTGCCAGCAGAGCGACGTACACCGGGGAGCTGTTTTTT. Protein product: CASRATYTGELFF. The genes are TRBV5-6 and TRBJ2-2; D remains ambiguous. Trimming removed 5 bases from V and 3 bases from J, with 8 bases in between. The germline CDR1 and CDR2 sequences are SGHDT and YYEEEE. The CDR3 has 13 amino acids. The full variable domain, in which reference TRBV5-6 and TRBJ2-2 provide the parts outside the CDR3, is DAGVTQSPTHLIKTRGQQVTLRCSPKSGHDTVSWYQQALGQGPQFIFQYYEEEERQRGNFPDRFSGHQFPNYSSELNVNALLLGDSALYLCASRATYTGELFFGEGSRLTVL.

This chain joins TRBV5-1 and TRBJ2-7, with D tentatively TRBD1 (5 bases). The germline CDR1 and CDR2 sequences are SGHRS and YFSETQ. V lost 4 bases and J 4 bases, leaving 15 bases between the germline ends. The CDR3 has 14 amino acids. Here the CDR3 reads CASSPGQGSYEQYV. CDR3 DNA sequence: TGCGCCAGCAGCCCTGGGCAGGGTAGTTACGAGCAGTACGTC.

V usage is TRBV2 and J usage is TRBJ2-5, with D possibly matching TRBD1 (5 bases). There are 11 residues in the CDR3. The V end lost 8 bases, the J end lost 4 bases, and 8 bases lay between the germline ends. In germline, CDR1 is SNHLY, CDR2 FYNNEI. CDR3 sequence reads: CASGHGETQYF. Here the CDR3 DNA reads TGTGCCAGCGGACATGGAGAGACCCAGTACTTC.

This sequence joins TRBV27 and TRBJ2-5, with 7 bases matching TRBD2. Germline V gene sequence: CDR1 MNHEY, CDR2 SMNVEV (reference sequence). The V and J ends lost 2 bases and 2 bases, in that order; junction bases with no gene match: 5. CDR3 size: 15 residues. CDR3 sequence reads: CASSLSGVIQETQYF. DNA for the CDR3: TGTGCCAGCAGTTTAAGCGGGGTAATTCAAGAGACCCAGTACTTC.

The V gene is TRBV2, the J gene TRBJ2-2; D might be TRBD1 or TRBD2, each matching 7 bases. The CDR3 consists of 16 residues. V was pared by 7 bases and J by 7 bases, with 22 bases between. Germline assignment: CDR1 SNHLY and CDR2 FYNNEI. The CDR3 here is CASNGPRDREGGELFF. CDR3 coding DNA: TGTGCCAGCAACGGGCCTCGAGACAGGGAGGGCGGGGAGCTGTTTTTT.

This chain connects TRBV21-1 to TRBJ1-1. TRBV21-1 is a recognized pseudogene. The CDR3 runs 14 residues. CDR3 in DNA: TGTGCCAGCAGCAATCCGCCAGACTCCCTTGAAGCTTTCTTT. This sequence encodes CASSNPPDSLEAFF.

This clone was detected only a few times. The genes are TRBV18 and TRBJ2-7; D might be TRBD2 (5 bases). The CDR3 has 17 residues. Germline values: CDR1 KGHSH, CDR2 LQKENI. The ends were cut back, 5 bases at V and 0 bases at J, with 20 bases in the middle. The DNA of the CDR3 is TGTGCCAGCTCATCCGCCGTAGGGAGCAGGAGCTCCTACGAGCAGTACTTC. It codes for CASSSAVGSRSSYEQYF.

This clone was observed many times. V gene TRBV28 combines with J gene TRBJ2-2, with unresolved D. The CDR3 runs to 11 residues. The V end was cut by 6 bases, the J end by 7 bases, with 6 bases between. The germline V gene has CDR1 MDHEN and CDR2 SYDVKM. The CDR3 region has the DNA TGTGCCAGCAGAGGAGTCGGGGAGCTGTTTTTT. It codes for CASRGVGELFF. The whole variable domain, remainder taken from reference TRBV28 and TRBJ2-2, is DVKVTQSSRYLVKRTGEKVFLECVQDMDHENMFWYRQDPGLGLRLIYFSYDVKMKEKGDIPEGYSVSREKKERFSLILESASTNQTSMYLCASRGVGELFFGEGSRLTVL.

The rearrangement links TRBV21-1 to TRBJ2-7. TRBV21-1 is described as a pseudogene. This CDR3 contains 20 residues. DNA of the CDR3: TGTGCCAGCAGCAAAGTCCCGAGGGGCAGGCGAGCACCAAAAATCTACGAGCAGTACGTC. Encoded protein: CASSKVPRGRRAPKIYEQYV.

This clone is categorized as medium-sized. This chain joins TRBV2 and TRBJ2-7; TRBD1 or TRBD2 may be the D gene (6 bases each). Germline lookup yields CDR1 SNHLY and CDR2 FYNNEI. This CDR3 is built from 15 residues. Trimming pared 7 bases from V and 5 bases from J, leaving 21 bases between. CDR3 loop: CASTEGDFTGDEQYV. Written as DNA, the CDR3 is TGTGCCAGCACCGAGGGGGATTTTACGGGGGACGAGCAGTACGTC.

The chain uses TRBV5-1 and TRBJ2-3; D is perhaps TRBD2 (5 bases). The CDR3 is 16 amino acids. Deletions cut 4 bases from V and 3 bases from J, with 18 bases between. Germline CDR1 reads SGHRS; CDR2 reads YFSETQ. The chain's CDR3 is CASSTSRGVRTDTQYF. The CDR3 DNA is TGCGCCAGCAGCACCTCACGGGGAGTTAGGACAGATACGCAGTATTTT.

This clone was seen once. The rearrangement uses TRBV4-1 and TRBJ2-2; 13 bases agree with TRBD2. Germline V gene lookup returns CDR1 MGHRA and CDR2 YSYEKL. CDR3 length: 17 amino acids. With V trimmed by 4 bases and J by 2 bases, 4 bases remained unmatched. For the CDR3, the DNA is TGCGCCAGCAGCCCCCGGACTAGCGGGGGAAACACCGGGGAGCTGTTTTTT. Its protein is CASSPRTSGGNTGELFF.

This clone was counted a single time. The genes are TRBV21-1 and TRBJ1-3; TRBD1, the table's D call, was not compared with the DNA. TRBV21-1 is a pseudogene segment. CDR3 length equals 13 residues. The CDR3, as DNA: TGTGCCAGCGCAACAGGTCCTGGAAACACCATATATTTT. Its protein product is CASATGPGNTIYF.

The chain recombines TRBV5-1 with TRBJ1-4, with a possible D match to TRBD1 (6 bases). CDR3 size: 18 residues. The germline V gene has CDR1 SGHRS and CDR2 YFSETQ. Trimming cost V 5 bases and J 0 bases, with 20 bases left between them. The CDR3 DNA is TGCGCCAGCAGGGTTGGGGACACGTTTTCTGCAACTAATGAAAAACTGTTTTTT. Translation: CASRVGDTFSATNEKLFF.

The CDR3 spells CASSYIRGRSDTQYF. For the CDR3, the DNA is TGTGCCAGCAGTTACATCAGGGGGCGGTCAGATACGCAGTATTTT. This chain uses TRBV6-5 with TRBJ2-3; the match to TRBD1 covers 8 bases. Per the germline V gene, CDR1 is MNHEY and CDR2 is SVGAGI. The CDR3 spans 15 residues. V trimming: 2 bases; J trimming: 4 bases; junction bases outside the gene matches: 5.

J is TRBJ1-2 and V is TRBV5-1; the match to TRBD1 covers 7 bases. V shed 4 bases, J shed 8 bases, and the junction held 14 bases outside the gene matches. Germline V lookup: CDR1 SGHRS, CDR2 YFSETQ. CDR3 length: 15 amino acids. CDR3 sequence (DNA): TGCGCCAGCAGCATTACAGGACAGGTTTTAGAGGGCTACACCTTC. It yields the protein CASSITGQVLEGYTF.

This rearrangement joins TRBV5-1 to TRBJ2-1; tentatively, D is TRBD1 (6 bases). CDR1 is SGHRS, CDR2 YFSETQ, per germline. V shed 0 bases and J shed 2 bases, with 12 bases lying between them. The CDR3 is 16 residues long. The CDR3 loop reads CASSLVGQGTYNEQFF. The CDR3 DNA follows: TGCGCCAGCAGCTTGGTTGGGCAGGGGACCTACAATGAGCAGTTCTTC.

The CDR3 coding sequence is TGCGCCAGCAGCCGGGGACTAGCGGGGGCCTCCTACAATGAGCAGTTCTTC. The encoded protein is CASSRGLAGASYNEQFF. The chain links TRBV5-1 to TRBJ2-1; TRBD2 matches 14 bases. V gave up 4 bases and J gave up 0 bases; unmatched junction bases: 3. From germline, CDR1 is SGHRS and CDR2 YFSETQ. The CDR3 has 17 residues.

The rearrangement uses TRBV5-1 and TRBJ1-2; D is unresolved. The CDR3 contains 15 residues. V lost 1 base to trimming and J lost 5 bases, with 15 bases between them. Germline V gives CDR1 SGHRS, CDR2 YFSETQ. The CDR3 loop reads CASSLLGQALYGYTF. The CDR3 DNA sequence: TGCGCCAGCAGCTTGCTCGGCCAAGCCCTTTATGGCTACACCTTC.